A single T cell receptor (beta chain) is shown here with its context. Profiling relied on immunoSEQ multiplex PCR, and the TCRdb table lists in-frame clones only, not all of them. The sample shows some 31,000 clones, 84% of them seen only once. This sample is part of a study of lymphopenia after photon versus proton radiotherapy. The CDR3 consists of 15 residues. The trim removed 4 bases at V and 2 bases at J, leaving 5 bases unmatched. Germline CDR1 LGHNA, CDR2 YNFKEQ. The genes are TRBV4-2 and TRBJ2-3; 8 positions agree with TRBD2. This receptor was obtained from a woman aged 65 to 85 with pancreatic cancer. The material sequenced was peripheral blood, taken from a patient treated with proton-based radiotherapy. CDR3 in amino acids: CASSRTSGDTDTQYF. The CDR3 DNA reads TGTGCCAGCAGCCGCACTAGCGGTGACACAGATACGCAGTATTTT.